What follows describes a single T cell receptor beta chain. Its target is not known. These data originate in a study of shared clonotypes between healthy human individuals. Study-wide results and caveats: The genetic and exposure-history diversity represented was limited by few donors. Only blood was sampled, and tissue TCR repertoires likely differ from blood ones.

V shed 5 bases and J shed 7 bases, with 12 bases lying between them. This CDR3 spans 13 amino acids. Germline loops: CDR1 SGHAT, CDR2 FQDESV (reference sequence). The table came from immunoSEQ multiplex PCR; TCRdb's copy has only in-frame clones and leaves some out. Among about 1.9 million clones listed, roughly 95% were seen once. Naive CD8 cells lacked CD45RO, underwent positive selection for CCR7 and left out terminally differentiated effector memory CD45RA+ cells. Material: naive CD8+ T cells from PBMCs. V and J are TRBV11-1 and TRBJ2-1; possibly TRBD1 for D (6 bases). This TCR derives from a man between 18 and 29 years old in good health. Some clones in this sample may be carry-over from other donors' samples. The CDR3 DNA is TGTGCCAGCAGCCTCGTACAGGGAAATGAGCAGTTCTTC. It translates to CASSLVQGNEQFF.